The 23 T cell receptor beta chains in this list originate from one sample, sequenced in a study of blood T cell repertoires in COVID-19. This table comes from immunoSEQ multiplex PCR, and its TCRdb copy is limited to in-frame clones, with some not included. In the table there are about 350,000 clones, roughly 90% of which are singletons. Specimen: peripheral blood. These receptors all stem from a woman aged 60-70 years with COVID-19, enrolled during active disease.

The CDR3 DNA sequence: TGTGCCAGCAGCTTAAGGCAGGACAGGCATAATGAAAAACTGTTTTTT. Protein sequence: CASSLRQDRHNEKLFF. The gene calls are TRBV7-9 and TRBJ1-4; 7 bases are a match to TRBD1. Per germline, CDR1 SEHNR and CDR2 FQNEAQ (reference sequence). The CDR3 sequence is 16 residues long. V shed 2 bases and J 4 bases; nucleotides not matched to a gene: 7.

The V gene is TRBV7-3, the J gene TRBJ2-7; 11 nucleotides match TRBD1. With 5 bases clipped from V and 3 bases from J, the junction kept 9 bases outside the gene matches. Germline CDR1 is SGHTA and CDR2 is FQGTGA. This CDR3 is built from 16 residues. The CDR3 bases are TGTGCCAGCAGCCGTCAGGACAGGGGGCGAATCTACGAGCAGTACTTC. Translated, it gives CASSRQDRGRIYEQYF.

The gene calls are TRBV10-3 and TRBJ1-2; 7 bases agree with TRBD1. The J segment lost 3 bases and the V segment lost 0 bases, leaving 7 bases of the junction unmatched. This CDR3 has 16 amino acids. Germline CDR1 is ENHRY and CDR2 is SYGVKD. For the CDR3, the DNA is TGTGCCATCAGTGAGTCGGGACCAGGGGGAGACTATGGCTACACCTTC. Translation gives CAISESGPGGDYGYTF.

The CDR3 bases are TGTGCCAGCAGCTTGGAGTCAGGAACGAACACTGAAGCTTTCTTT. This encodes CASSLESGTNTEAFF. The V call is TRBV5-4, the J call TRBJ1-1; D uncertain. The ends were cut back, 0 bases at V and 1 base at J, with 10 bases in the middle. Germline loops: CDR1 SGHNT, CDR2 YYREEE (reference sequence). The CDR3 is 15 residues long.

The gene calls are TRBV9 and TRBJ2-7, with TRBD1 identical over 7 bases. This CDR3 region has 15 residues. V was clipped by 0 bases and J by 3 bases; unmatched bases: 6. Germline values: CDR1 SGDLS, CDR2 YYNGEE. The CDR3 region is CASSVGWQGDYEQYF. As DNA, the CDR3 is TGTGCCAGCAGCGTAGGATGGCAGGGGGACTACGAGCAGTACTTC. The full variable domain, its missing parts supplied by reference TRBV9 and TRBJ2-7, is DSGVTQTPKHLITATGQRVTLRCSPRSGDLSVYWYQQSLDQGLQFLIQYYNGEERAKGNILERFSAQQFPDLHSELNLSSLELGDSALYFCASSVGWQGDYEQYFGPGTRLTVT.

This CDR3 is CASSPRTANTEAFF. CDR3 in DNA: TGTGCCAGCAGCCCGAGGACAGCGAACACTGAAGCTTTCTTT. This chain joins TRBV3-1 (or the pseudogene TRBV3-2) and TRBJ1-1, with a tentative D call TRBD1 (6 bases). V lost 4 bases, J lost 1 base, and 10 bases lay in between. Per the germline V gene, CDR1 is LGHDT and CDR2 is YNNKEL (reference sequence). This CDR3 is built from 14 residues.

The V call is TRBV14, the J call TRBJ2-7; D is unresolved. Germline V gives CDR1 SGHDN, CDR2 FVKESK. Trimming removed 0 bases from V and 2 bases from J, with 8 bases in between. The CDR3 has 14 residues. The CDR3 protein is CASSQEGRPYEQYF. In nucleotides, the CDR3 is TGTGCCAGCAGCCAAGAGGGCAGACCCTACGAGCAGTACTTC.

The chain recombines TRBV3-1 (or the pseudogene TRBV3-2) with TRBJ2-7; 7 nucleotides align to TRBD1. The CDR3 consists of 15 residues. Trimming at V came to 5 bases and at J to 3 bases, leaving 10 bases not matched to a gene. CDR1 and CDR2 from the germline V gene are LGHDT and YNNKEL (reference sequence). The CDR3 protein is CASSRTGTVSYEQYF. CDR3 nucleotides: TGTGCCAGCAGCAGGACCGGGACAGTGAGCTACGAGCAGTACTTC.

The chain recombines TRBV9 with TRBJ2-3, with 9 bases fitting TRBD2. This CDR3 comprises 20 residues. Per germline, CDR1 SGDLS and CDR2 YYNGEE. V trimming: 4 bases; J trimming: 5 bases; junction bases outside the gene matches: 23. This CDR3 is CASSFSSGPAGGHLVDTQYF. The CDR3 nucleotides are TGTGCCAGCAGCTTCTCATCGGGGCCAGCGGGGGGCCACCTGGTAGATACGCAGTATTTT.

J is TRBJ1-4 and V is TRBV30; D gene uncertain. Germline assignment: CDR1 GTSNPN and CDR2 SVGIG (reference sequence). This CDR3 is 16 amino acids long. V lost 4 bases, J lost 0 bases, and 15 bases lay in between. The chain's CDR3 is CAWKFPPVATNEKLFF. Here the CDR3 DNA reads TGTGCCTGGAAGTTTCCGCCAGTTGCAACTAATGAAAAACTGTTTTTT.

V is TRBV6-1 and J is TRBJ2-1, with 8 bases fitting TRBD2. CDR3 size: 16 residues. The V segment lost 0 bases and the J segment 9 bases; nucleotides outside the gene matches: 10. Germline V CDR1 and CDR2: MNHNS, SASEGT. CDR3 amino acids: CASSEARGLVSVEQFF. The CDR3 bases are TGTGCCAGCAGTGAAGCTAGGGGACTAGTGTCCGTTGAGCAGTTCTTC.

The CDR3 DNA follows: TGTGCCAGCAGCCAAGCGGGGGGGATTGCCTACGAGCAGTACTTC. Residues: CASSQAGGIAYEQYF. The chain recombines TRBV4-2 with TRBJ2-7; 8 nucleotides match TRBD2. The germline gives CDR1 LGHNA, CDR2 YNFKEQ. The CDR3 has 15 amino acids. Losses at the gene ends were 1 base for V and 2 bases for J; bases not matched to a gene: 4.

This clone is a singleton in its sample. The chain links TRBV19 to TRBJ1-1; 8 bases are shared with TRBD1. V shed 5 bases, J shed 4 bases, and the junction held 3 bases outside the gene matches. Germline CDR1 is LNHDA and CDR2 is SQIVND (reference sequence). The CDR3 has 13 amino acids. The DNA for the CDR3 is TGTGCCAGTAGTCAGGGGGCGCCCACTGAAGCTTTCTTT. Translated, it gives CASSQGAPTEAFF.

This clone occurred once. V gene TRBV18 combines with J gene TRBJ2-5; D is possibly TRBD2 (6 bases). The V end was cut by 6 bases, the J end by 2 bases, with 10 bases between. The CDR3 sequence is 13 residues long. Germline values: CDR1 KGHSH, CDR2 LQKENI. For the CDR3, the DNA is TGTGCCAGCTCTCTAGGGAGGCAAGAGACCCAGTACTTC. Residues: CASSLGRQETQYF.

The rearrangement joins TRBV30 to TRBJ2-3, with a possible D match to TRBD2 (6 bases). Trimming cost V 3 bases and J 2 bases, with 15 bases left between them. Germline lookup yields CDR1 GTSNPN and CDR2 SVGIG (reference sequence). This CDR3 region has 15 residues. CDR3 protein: CAWRSPQGLTDTQYF. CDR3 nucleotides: TGTGCCTGGAGGTCGCCGCAGGGACTCACAGATACGCAGTATTTT.

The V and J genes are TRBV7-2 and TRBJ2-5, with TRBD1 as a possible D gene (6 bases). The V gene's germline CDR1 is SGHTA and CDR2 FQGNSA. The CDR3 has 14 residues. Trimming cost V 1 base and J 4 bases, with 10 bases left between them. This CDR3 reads CASSLVPGAETQYF. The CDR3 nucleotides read TGTGCCAGCAGCTTAGTCCCAGGGGCAGAGACCCAGTACTTC.

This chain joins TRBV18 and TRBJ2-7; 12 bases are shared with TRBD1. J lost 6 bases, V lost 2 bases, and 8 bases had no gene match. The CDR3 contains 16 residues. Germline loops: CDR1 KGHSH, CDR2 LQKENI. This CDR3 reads CASSPFRDRGLSEQYF. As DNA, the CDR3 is TGTGCCAGCTCACCATTCCGGGACAGGGGGCTTAGCGAGCAGTACTTC.

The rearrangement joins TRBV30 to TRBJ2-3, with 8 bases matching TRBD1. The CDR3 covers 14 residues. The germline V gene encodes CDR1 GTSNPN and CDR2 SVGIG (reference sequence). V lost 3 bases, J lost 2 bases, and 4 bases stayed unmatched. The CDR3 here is CAWRLTGDTDTQYF. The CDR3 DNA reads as TGTGCCTGGAGACTGACAGGGGACACAGATACGCAGTATTTT. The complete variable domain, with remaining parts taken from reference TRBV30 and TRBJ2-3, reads SQTIHQWPATLVQPVGSPLSLECTVEGTSNPNLYWYRQAAGRGLQLLFYSVGIGQISSEVPQNLSASRPQDRQFILSSKKLLLSDSGFYLCAWRLTGDTDTQYFGPGTRLTVL.

DNA for the CDR3: TGTGCCACAAGGACACTTATTAACACTGAAGCTTTCTTT. This encodes CATRTLINTEAFF. This chain links TRBV7-9 with TRBJ1-1, with a possible D match to TRBD1 (5 bases). This CDR3 has 13 residues. CDR1 and CDR2 from the germline V gene are SEHNR and FQNEAQ (reference sequence). Trimming stripped 10 bases from V and 2 bases from J, with 14 bases between. The full variable domain, its missing parts supplied by reference TRBV7-9 and TRBJ1-1, is DTGVSQNPRHKITKRGQNVTFRCDPISEHNRLYWYRQTLGQGPEFLTYFQNEAQLEKSRLLSDRFSAERPKGSFSTLEIQRTEQGDSAMYLCATRTLINTEAFFGQGTRLTVV.

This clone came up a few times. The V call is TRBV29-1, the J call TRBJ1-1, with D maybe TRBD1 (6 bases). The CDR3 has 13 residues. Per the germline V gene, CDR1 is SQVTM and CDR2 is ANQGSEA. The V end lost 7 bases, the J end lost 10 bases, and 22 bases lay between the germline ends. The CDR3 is CSALLQGFLGAFF. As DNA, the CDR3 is TGCAGCGCTCTCTTACAGGGTTTCCTCGGAGCTTTCTTT.

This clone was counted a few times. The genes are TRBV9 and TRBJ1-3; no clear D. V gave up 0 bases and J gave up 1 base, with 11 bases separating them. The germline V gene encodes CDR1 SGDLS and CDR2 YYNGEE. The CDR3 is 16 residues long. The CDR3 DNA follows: TGTGCCAGCAGCGTAGATCTAACGATGTCTGGAAACACCATATATTTT. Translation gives CASSVDLTMSGNTIYF.

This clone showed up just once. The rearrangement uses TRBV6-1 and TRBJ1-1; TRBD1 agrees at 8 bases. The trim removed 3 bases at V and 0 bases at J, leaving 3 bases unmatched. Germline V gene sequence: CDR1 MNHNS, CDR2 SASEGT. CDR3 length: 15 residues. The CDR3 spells CASSDHRGVNTEAFF. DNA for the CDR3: TGTGCCAGCAGTGACCACAGGGGGGTGAACACTGAAGCTTTCTTT.

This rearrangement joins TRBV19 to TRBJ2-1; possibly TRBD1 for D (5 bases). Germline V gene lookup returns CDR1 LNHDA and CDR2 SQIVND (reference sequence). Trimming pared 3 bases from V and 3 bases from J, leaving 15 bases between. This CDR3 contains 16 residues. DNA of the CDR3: TGTGCCAGTAGTATGGCAGGTGGGGCCCGCTACAATGAGCAGTTCTTC. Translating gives CASSMAGGARYNEQFF.